The present T cell receptor beta chain was sequenced within a study of T-cell reconstitution after alpha-beta-depleted transplantation in children. Trimming removed 6 bases at V and 14 bases at J, with 23 bases between. The V gene's germline CDR1 is MNHNS and CDR2 SASEGT. This CDR3 has 14 residues. TCRbeta library preparation incorporated unique molecular identifiers. Each CDR3 protein gets one entry after TCRdb re-called the PCR reads with MiXCR. Seen here are fewer than 550,000 distinct CDR3 sequences, roughly 10% observed once, and the top ten hold 2%. This chain links TRBV6-1 with TRBJ2-4; D remains ambiguous. Sample: PBMCs, taken before TCRalphabeta/CD19-depleted stem cell transplant. The sequence was collected from a child under 10 years old with inherited bone marrow failure, due to receive a stem cell transplant. CDR3 region: CASSPRVPGASEYF. In DNA, the CDR3 is TGTGCCAGCAGCCCTAGGGTGCCAGGTGCGAGTGAGTACTTC.